This entry lists 29 T cell receptor beta chains sequenced from one sample in a study of T-cell memory formation after mild COVID-19. TCRdb passed the 5' RACE reads through MiXCR, listing each CDR3 protein once. This table holds approximately 150,000 distinct CDR3 sequences, roughly 14% found once. Sequencing was done on a sample of PBMCs or a T cell subset sorted from them (not recorded which). Receptors originate from an adult woman who had mild COVID-19 (a few samples of this study predate the infection). Cell type and time point are not known.

The sample holds a few counts of this clonotype. This rearrangement joins TRBV23-1 to TRBJ2-7; D remains unclear. TRBV23-1 qualifies as an ORF whose function is uncertain. V was shortened by 0 bases and J by 7 bases, with 4 bases between the two germline ends. This CDR3 region has 11 residues. The CDR3 sequence: CASSQSWEQYF. In nucleotides, the CDR3 is TGCGCCAGCAGTCAATCGTGGGAGCAGTACTTC.

This clonotype was counted only a few times. The V call is TRBV7-6, the J call TRBJ2-3, with 7 bases matching TRBD2. Germline-derived CDR1 and CDR2 are SGHVS and FNYEAQ. The CDR3 spans 19 residues. With V trimmed by 0 bases and J by 0 bases, 12 bases remained unmatched. This CDR3 reads CASSLAAPATSVSTDTQYF. The CDR3 DNA follows: TGTGCCAGCAGCTTAGCCGCCCCTGCCACTAGCGTCAGCACAGATACGCAGTATTTT.

The chain combines TRBV10-3 with TRBJ1-6; D is possibly TRBD1 (5 bases). The CDR3 runs to 14 residues. V lost 4 bases, J lost 5 bases, and 9 bases lay in between. Germline lookup yields CDR1 ENHRY and CDR2 SYGVKD. The CDR3 nucleotides are TGTGCCATCAGTGTCGGGGGTAATAATTCACCCCTCCACTTT. This codes for CAISVGGNNSPLHF.

This clonotype was seen only a few times. This rearrangement joins TRBV14 to TRBJ2-1; the match to TRBD2 covers 11 bases. The V gene end was trimmed by 0 bases and the J gene end by 8 bases; junction bases not matched to a gene: 9. The CDR3 spans 17 residues. Germline-derived CDR1 and CDR2 are SGHDN and FVKESK. This CDR3 is CASSQDQLAGVDYEQFF. In DNA, the CDR3 is TGTGCCAGCAGCCAAGATCAACTAGCGGGGGTCGACTATGAGCAGTTCTTC.

This clonotype has only a few counts. The V gene is TRBV19, the J gene TRBJ2-5, with 9 nucleotides matching TRBD2. This CDR3 has 18 amino acids. Germline trimming cut 3 bases from V and 1 base from J; bases unmatched to any gene: 12. Germline V lookup: CDR1 LNHDA, CDR2 SQIVND (reference sequence). The CDR3 region is CASSIGLAGRGVQETQYF. In DNA form, the CDR3 reads TGTGCCAGTAGTATCGGGCTAGCGGGACGGGGGGTCCAAGAGACCCAGTACTTC.

The chain recombines TRBV18 with TRBJ1-5; 9 bases align to TRBD1. The V and J ends lost 1 base and 0 bases, in that order; junction bases with no gene match: 7. Germline V lookup: CDR1 KGHSH, CDR2 LQKENI. CDR3 size: 18 residues. The CDR3 here is CASSPLGTGQPSNQPQHF. CDR3 bases: TGTGCCAGCTCACCACTGGGGACAGGGCAACCTAGCAATCAGCCCCAGCATTTT.

This clonotype has only a few counts. The chain joins TRBV30 to TRBJ1-1, with D hard to call. Germline V lookup: CDR1 GTSNPN, CDR2 SVGIG (reference sequence). Between the trimmed V and J ends, which lost 2 bases and 5 bases, there was a span of 12 bases. The CDR3 spans 13 residues. The CDR3 here is CAWSRPPGTEAFF. The CDR3 DNA is TGTGCCTGGAGTAGGCCCCCTGGGACTGAAGCTTTCTTT.

This clonotype occurred a few times. Here the CDR3 reads CSARPRAGAFQETQYF. The CDR3 nucleotides read TGCAGTGCTAGACCGAGAGCGGGAGCGTTTCAAGAGACCCAGTACTTC. The chain couples TRBV20-1 to TRBJ2-5; 8 bases are a match to TRBD2. V trimming: 2 bases; J trimming: 2 bases; junction bases outside the gene matches: 10. CDR1 and CDR2 (germline): DFQATT, SNEGSKA (reference sequence). CDR3 length equals 16 residues.

This clonotype was found a few times. The chain couples TRBV12-3 or TRBV12-4 to TRBJ1-1; no clear D gene. Trimming shortened V by 2 bases and J by 0 bases, and 7 bases separated the two germline ends. This CDR3 contains 14 residues. This CDR3 reads CASSLRVMNTEAFF. CDR3 coding DNA: TGTGCCAGCAGTTTAAGAGTCATGAACACTGAAGCTTTCTTT.

This clonotype was picked up a small number of times. No DNA is shown, since the ends of the CDR3 on it are uncertain; the CDR3 is the one TCRdb lists. The chain joins TRBV20-1 to TRBJ1-1; the table names TRBD1, a call not compared with the DNA. Germline V CDR1 and CDR2: DFQATT, SNEGSKA (reference sequence). The CDR3 totals 19 residues, both ends included. The CDR3 region is CSASGGQGAEAFFSAEAFF.

Only a few counts were recorded for this clonotype. This chain links TRBV6-4 with TRBJ2-3, with TRBD1 matching over 11 bases. With V trimmed by 6 bases and J by 7 bases, 12 bases remained unmatched. In germline, CDR1 is MRHNA, CDR2 SNTAGT. This CDR3 spans 16 amino acids. CDR3 protein: CASSSSGTGGVHTQYF. CDR3 in DNA: TGTGCCAGCAGCTCTTCCGGGACAGGGGGAGTACATACGCAGTATTTT.

The V and J genes are TRBV7-6 and TRBJ1-2, with TRBD1 matching over 8 bases. The V and J ends lost 3 bases and 1 base, in that order; junction bases with no gene match: 7. Germline V CDR1 and CDR2: SGHVS, FNYEAQ. The CDR3 sequence is 16 residues long. CDR3 DNA sequence: TGTGCCAGCAGCTTTGTAAGGACAGGGCTTAACTATGGCTACACCTTC. It specifies CASSFVRTGLNYGYTF.

The J gene is TRBJ2-2, the V gene TRBV7-3; the match to TRBD2 covers 7 bases. After removal of 3 bases from V and 6 bases from J, the junction contained 16 bases not matched to a gene. The CDR3 loop spans 18 amino acids. Per germline, CDR1 SGHTA and CDR2 FQGTGA. CDR3 bases: TGTGCCAGCAGCTTGCGGGGTCGGGAAGCGGGGACGCCCGGGGAGCTGTTTTTT. Protein: CASSLRGREAGTPGELFF.

This chain joins TRBV20-1 and TRBJ2-1; TRBD1 agrees at 7 bases. The CDR3 extends over 18 amino acids. In germline, CDR1 is DFQATT, CDR2 SNEGSKA (reference sequence). The J segment lost 4 bases and the V segment lost 1 base, leaving 16 bases of the junction unmatched. The chain's CDR3 is CSARGGRPLRGPYNEQFF. The DNA of the CDR3 is TGCAGTGCTAGAGGGGGTCGTCCTTTGAGGGGGCCTTACAATGAGCAGTTCTTC.

In its sample, this clonotype was seen a few times. The rearrangement uses TRBV7-9 and TRBJ2-7; TRBD1 aligns across 7 bases. This CDR3 comprises 14 residues. Germline V gene data show CDR1 as SEHNR and CDR2 as FQNEAQ (reference sequence). The V gene end was trimmed by 5 bases and the J gene end by 2 bases; junction bases not matched to a gene: 6. The CDR3 here is CASSPRQGAYEQYF. CDR3 nucleotide sequence: TGTGCCAGCAGCCCCAGACAGGGCGCCTACGAGCAGTACTTC.

The rearrangement links TRBV6-5 to TRBJ1-2, with no clear D. Per the germline V gene, CDR1 is MNHEY and CDR2 is SVGAGI. Trimming removed 5 bases from V and 4 bases from J, with 11 bases in between. CDR3 length: 13 residues. The CDR3 nucleotides are TGTGCCAGCAGTAGCCCCCAGGTCTATGGCTACACCTTC. It encodes CASSSPQVYGYTF.

The sample holds a few counts of this clonotype. The chain uses TRBV30 and TRBJ2-7; D may be TRBD1 or TRBD2 (5 bases each). The CDR3 loop spans 13 amino acids. The germline V and J ends were trimmed by 0 bases and 2 bases, with 8 bases remaining between them. Germline V gives CDR1 GTSNPN, CDR2 SVGIG (reference sequence). The chain's CDR3 is CAWSVGGTYEQYF. The CDR3 nucleotides are TGTGCCTGGAGTGTTGGGGGAACCTACGAGCAGTACTTC.

The J gene is TRBJ2-5, the V gene TRBV10-2; 8 bases are a match to TRBD2. CDR1 is WSHSY and CDR2 is SAAADI in the germline V gene. V lost 4 bases and J lost 4; bases outside the gene matches: 5. The CDR3 covers 14 residues. The CDR3 coding sequence is TGCGCCAGCAGTGGGACTAGCTGGGGAGAGACCCAGTACTTC. Residues: CASSGTSWGETQYF.

DNA for the CDR3: TGTGCCAGCAGCTTACACGGGAGCTCCTACGAGCAGTACTTC. This translates into CASSLHGSSYEQYF. The rearrangement links TRBV7-3 to TRBJ2-7; a possible D gene is TRBD2 (6 bases). V lost 2 bases to trimming and J lost 0 bases, with 8 bases between them. Germline CDR1 is SGHTA and CDR2 is FQGTGA. This CDR3 is built from 14 residues.

The gene calls are TRBV7-9 and TRBJ2-1; 8 bases match TRBD2. The ends lost 8 bases at V and 4 bases at J; junction bases unmatched: 4. This CDR3 has 13 residues. Germline V gives CDR1 SEHNR, CDR2 FQNEAQ (reference sequence). The CDR3 nucleotides read TGTGCCAGCCATCCGGGGGGGTACAATGAGCAGTTCTTC. Its protein is CASHPGGYNEQFF.

This clonotype was counted between two and nine times. An end of the junction differs from the germline gene, which may be a read error. V gene TRBV5-4 combines with J gene TRBJ2-7; no clear D. This CDR3 comprises 15 residues. Germline lookup yields CDR1 SGHNT and CDR2 YYREEE (reference sequence). CDR3 residues: CASSLAGFLPYEQYF. CDR3 DNA sequence: TGTGCAAGCAGCTTGGCAGGTTTCTTGCCCTACGAGCAGTACTTC.

A few counts support this clonotype. The chain links TRBV5-1 to TRBJ2-7, with 10 bases that match TRBD1. This CDR3 comprises 15 residues. V was clipped by 3 bases and J by 2 bases; unmatched bases: 5. Germline-derived CDR1 and CDR2 are SGHRS and YFSETQ. The CDR3 is CASSSGQGETYEQYF. The CDR3 DNA follows: TGCGCCAGCAGCTCAGGACAGGGGGAGACCTACGAGCAGTACTTC. The entire variable domain, with the rest obtained from reference TRBV5-1 and TRBJ2-7, is as follows: KAGVTQTPRYLIKTRGQQVTLSCSPISGHRSVSWYQQTPGQGLQFLFEYFSETQRNKGNFPGRFSGRQFSNSRSEMNVSTLELGDSALYLCASSSGQGETYEQYFGPGTRLTVT.

J is TRBJ2-5 and V is TRBV11-2, with 8 nucleotides matching TRBD2. This CDR3 has 16 residues. Germline V gene lookup returns CDR1 SGHAT and CDR2 FQNNGV. V lost 0 bases, J lost 5 bases, and 8 bases stayed unmatched. The CDR3 reads CASSLDLWTSSETQYF. As DNA, the CDR3 is TGTGCCAGCAGCTTAGATCTTTGGACTAGCAGTGAGACCCAGTACTTC.

The chain links TRBV7-3 to TRBJ1-1; D is undetermined. The CDR3 is made up of 13 amino acids. Trimming left V 2 bases short and J 1 base short, with 5 bases between. Per the germline V gene, CDR1 is SGHTA and CDR2 is FQGTGA. This CDR3 reads CASSLYQNTEAFF. In DNA form, the CDR3 reads TGTGCCAGCAGCTTATACCAGAACACTGAAGCTTTCTTT.

V is TRBV15 and J is TRBJ2-3, with D perhaps given as TRBD1 or TRBD2 (5 bases each). Germline loops: CDR1 LNHNV, CDR2 YYDKDF (reference sequence). V lost 4 bases and J 5 bases, leaving 22 bases between the germline ends. The CDR3 runs to 17 residues. The CDR3 nucleotides are TGTGCCACCAGCAAACGACCACGGGACCCTCTTTTAGATACGCAGTATTTT. Amino acids: CATSKRPRDPLLDTQYF.

This clonotype occurred a few times. V and J are TRBV3-1 and TRBJ2-5; either TRBD1 or TRBD2 may supply D (5 bases each). The V end lost 7 bases, the J end lost 0 bases, and 12 bases lay between the germline ends. Germline lookup yields CDR1 LGHDT and CDR2 YNNKEL (reference sequence). This CDR3 is 14 amino acids long. Here the CDR3 DNA reads TGTGCCAGCAAGGGACCCCGGTACCAAGAGACCCAGTACTTC. Its translation is CASKGPRYQETQYF.

CDR3 in amino acids: CSVAHGTDTGELFF. CDR3 DNA: TGCAGCGTCGCCCATGGGACAGACACCGGGGAGCTGTTTTTT. The V gene is TRBV29-1, the J gene TRBJ2-2; 7 bases line up with TRBD1. J was trimmed by 3 bases and V by 6 bases; bases with no gene match: 7. The germline V gene has CDR1 SQVTM and CDR2 ANQGSEA. The length of the CDR3 is 14 residues.

This clonotype has a count of ten or more. This chain connects TRBV18 to TRBJ2-7; either TRBD1 or TRBD2 may fit D (6 bases each). Germline CDR1 and CDR2: KGHSH and LQKENI. V was pared by 0 bases and J by 3 bases, with 12 bases between. The CDR3 extends over 15 amino acids. The CDR3 DNA sequence: TGTGCCAGCTCACCACCGAGTGGGGGGCTCTACGAGCAGTACTTC. Its translation is CASSPPSGGLYEQYF.

This clonotype has a handful of counts. The chain recombines TRBV5-5 with TRBJ1-4, with no clear D. The CDR3 spans 14 residues. V lost 1 base and J lost 3, with 7 bases in between. CDR1 is SGHKS and CDR2 is YYEKEE in the germline V gene (reference sequence). The CDR3 sequence: CASSLLGSNEKLFF. DNA of the CDR3: TGTGCCAGCAGCTTGTTGGGATCTAATGAAAAACTGTTTTTT. Supplemented by reference TRBV5-5 and TRBJ1-4, the full variable domain reads DAGVTQSPTHLIKTRGQQVTLRCSPISGHKSVSWYQQVLGQGPQFIFQYYEKEERGRGNFPDRFSARQFPNYSSELNVNALLLGDSALYLCASSLLGSNEKLFFGSGTQLSVL.